One and the same sample provided the 21 T cell receptor beta chains below, sequenced in a study of blood T cell repertoires in COVID-19. Profiled with immunoSEQ multiplex PCR; TCRdb holds only in-frame clones, not every one. The data contain approximately 380,000 clones, roughly nine tenths of them singletons. Sample: PBMCs or T cells enriched from blood (not recorded which). Every receptor here comes from a middle-aged woman who had been exposed to COVID-19.

This rearrangement joins TRBV5-1 to TRBJ2-3; possibly TRBD1 for D (5 bases). The ends were cut back, 0 bases at V and 0 bases at J, with 8 bases in the middle. This CDR3 has 15 amino acids. CDR1 is SGHRS and CDR2 is YFSETQ in the germline V gene. The CDR3 nucleotides are TGCGCCAGCAGCTTGGACAGGAGTAGCACAGATACGCAGTATTTT. Translating gives CASSLDRSSTDTQYF. Looking up the rest from reference TRBV5-1 and TRBJ2-3 gives the full variable domain: KAGVTQTPRYLIKTRGQQVTLSCSPISGHRSVSWYQQTPGQGLQFLFEYFSETQRNKGNFPGRFSGRQFSNSRSEMNVSTLELGDSALYLCASSLDRSSTDTQYFGPGTRLTVL.

Note on this clone: Other DNA sequences within the sample encode an identical CDR3. The chain links TRBV7-9 to TRBJ1-2; D might be TRBD1 (6 bases). V lost 5 bases and J 0 bases, leaving 7 bases between the germline ends. Germline V CDR1 and CDR2: SEHNR, FQNEAQ (reference sequence). This CDR3 region has 13 residues. The DNA of the CDR3 is TGTGCCAGCAGCCCAGGGGCTAACTATGGCTACACCTTC. This codes for CASSPGANYGYTF.

The V gene is TRBV5-6, the J gene TRBJ1-2; 7 bases match TRBD1. CDR3 length: 15 residues. Germline V gene lookup returns CDR1 SGHDT and CDR2 YYEEEE. The junction had 9 bases not matched to a gene; V was cut back by 1 base and J by 6 bases. This CDR3 is CASSLQDRLSNGYTF. The CDR3 DNA reads as TGTGCCAGCAGCTTGCAGGACAGGTTATCAAATGGCTACACCTTC.

In this sample, this clone turned up once. The V and J genes are TRBV6-5 and TRBJ2-6, with 7 positions matching TRBD1. After removal of 6 bases from V and 1 base from J, the junction contained 0 bases not matched to a gene. Looked up from germline, CDR1 is MNHEY and CDR2 is SVGAGI. The CDR3 sequence is 14 residues long. This CDR3 reads CASRTGSGANVLTF. In DNA, the CDR3 is TGTGCCAGCAGGACAGGGTCTGGGGCCAACGTCCTGACTTTC.

The genes are TRBV5-6 and TRBJ1-2; 9 bases are shared with TRBD1. V lost 1 base, J lost 8 bases, and 6 bases stayed unmatched. The CDR3 runs to 14 residues. Germline values: CDR1 SGHDT, CDR2 YYEEEE. The CDR3, as DNA: TGTGCCAGCAGCTTGTTACAGGGGGCGTTCGGCTACACCTTC. The encoded protein is CASSLLQGAFGYTF.

This chain's CDR3 is CASSQTGFRELFF. In DNA form, the CDR3 reads TGTGCCAGCAGTCAAACAGGGTTCCGGGAGCTGTTTTTT. This rearrangement joins TRBV3-1 (or the pseudogene TRBV3-2) to TRBJ2-2, with D possibly TRBD1 on 6 matching bases. V lost 6 bases and J lost 9, with 14 bases in between. The CDR3 extends over 13 amino acids. CDR1 LGHDT and CDR2 YNNKEL come from the germline V gene (reference sequence).

The chain carries TRBV24-1 and TRBJ2-3; the D is unclear. This CDR3 has 12 amino acids. Germline CDR1 and CDR2: KGHDR and SFDVKD. The V and J ends lost 7 bases and 2 bases respectively, with 6 bases between them. The chain's CDR3 is CATSGDTDTQYF. The CDR3 DNA follows: TGTGCCACCAGCGGAGACACAGATACGCAGTATTTT.

The chain joins TRBV2 to TRBJ2-2, with TRBD2 identical over 9 bases. From germline, CDR1 is SNHLY and CDR2 FYNNEI. The V segment lost 1 base and the J segment 5 bases; nucleotides outside the gene matches: 5. This CDR3 contains 16 residues. The CDR3 here is CASSEEAGGGTGELFF. In DNA form, the CDR3 reads TGTGCCAGCAGTGAAGAAGCGGGGGGAGGTACCGGGGAGCTGTTTTTT.

This sequence joins TRBV7-9 and TRBJ2-2, with D uncertain. Germline V gives CDR1 SEHNR, CDR2 FQNEAQ (reference sequence). The germline V and J ends were trimmed by 7 bases and 1 base, with 10 bases remaining between them. CDR3 length equals 14 residues. In nucleotides, the CDR3 is TGTGCCAGCAATACCCGCGGGAACACCGGGGAGCTGTTTTTT. It codes for CASNTRGNTGELFF.

J is TRBJ2-1 and V is TRBV11-2; 7 positions agree with TRBD1. CDR1 is SGHAT and CDR2 is FQNNGV in the germline V gene. The CDR3 is made up of 13 amino acids. Germline trimming cut 8 bases from V and 6 bases from J; bases unmatched to any gene: 7. The CDR3 DNA sequence: TGTGCCAGCGGCTACAGGGGCTCCAATGAGCAGTTCTTC. Translation: CASGYRGSNEQFF.

The chain joins TRBV4-3 to TRBJ1-4, with 10 positions matching TRBD1. The CDR3 loop spans 15 amino acids. With 1 base clipped from V and 8 bases from J, the junction kept 4 bases outside the gene matches. Germline assignment: CDR1 LGHNA and CDR2 YSLEER. CDR3 nucleotide sequence: TGCGCCAGCAGCCAAGGTGGGACAGGGGACGAAAAACTGTTTTTT. Protein sequence: CASSQGGTGDEKLFF.

The chain is built from TRBV30 and TRBJ1-2; no clear D. The V and J ends lost 3 bases and 8 bases respectively, with 13 bases between them. The CDR3 totals 12 residues. The germline gives CDR1 GTSNPN, CDR2 SVGIG (reference sequence). CDR3 sequence: CAWRPPTGGYTF. In DNA, the CDR3 is TGTGCCTGGAGACCCCCGACTGGCGGCTACACCTTC.

The chain uses TRBV5-1 and TRBJ1-3; 9 nucleotides align to TRBD1. J was trimmed by 6 bases and V by 4 bases; bases with no gene match: 8. The CDR3 extends over 15 amino acids. CDR1 SGHRS and CDR2 YFSETQ come from the germline V gene. The CDR3 region has the DNA TGCGCCAGCAGCCCCCGGGACAGGGATTTAAACACCATATATTTT. It codes for CASSPRDRDLNTIYF. Together with reference TRBV5-1 and TRBJ1-3, the CDR3 gives the full variable domain: KAGVTQTPRYLIKTRGQQVTLSCSPISGHRSVSWYQQTPGQGLQFLFEYFSETQRNKGNFPGRFSGRQFSNSRSEMNVSTLELGDSALYLCASSPRDRDLNTIYFGEGSWLTVV.

The chain links TRBV30 to TRBJ1-2; D is unclear. CDR3 size: 13 residues. V lost 1 base, J lost 5 bases, and 11 bases lay in between. Germline assignment: CDR1 GTSNPN and CDR2 SVGIG (reference sequence). Written as DNA, the CDR3 is TGTGCCTGGAGTGGGGGAGAGAAATATGGCTACACCTTC. Amino acid sequence: CAWSGGEKYGYTF.

CDR3: CAISDQGYNQPQHF. The CDR3 DNA sequence: TGTGCCATCAGTGACCAGGGTTACAATCAGCCCCAGCATTTT. This chain joins TRBV10-3 and TRBJ1-5, with TRBD1 as a possible D gene (5 bases). V was clipped by 3 bases and J by 3 bases, with 9 bases between them. This CDR3 has 14 amino acids. The V gene's germline CDR1 is ENHRY and CDR2 SYGVKD.

The chain recombines TRBV19 with TRBJ1-2; 8 bases are a match to TRBD1. The V gene's germline CDR1 is LNHDA and CDR2 SQIVND (reference sequence). V was clipped by 4 bases and J by 0 bases; unmatched bases: 10. This CDR3 region has 17 residues. CDR3 in amino acids: CASSKNRDRRTNYGYTF. DNA of the CDR3: TGTGCCAGTAGTAAAAATCGGGACAGGAGAACTAACTATGGCTACACCTTC.

The rearrangement joins TRBV2 to TRBJ1-3; D gene uncertain. Germline-derived CDR1 and CDR2 are SNHLY and FYNNEI. CDR3 length: 14 residues. V lost 5 bases to trimming and J lost 4 bases, with 12 bases between them. CDR3 nucleotide sequence: TGTGCCAGCAGTCAGACAAAAGAAGGAAACACCATATATTTT. Translated: CASSQTKEGNTIYF. Full variable domain (remainder filled in from reference TRBV2 and TRBJ1-3): EPEVTQTPSHQVTQMGQEVILRCVPISNHLYFYWYRQILGQKVEFLVSFYNNEISEKSEIFDDQFSVERPDGSNFTLKIRSTKLEDSAMYFCASSQTKEGNTIYFGEGSWLTVV.

V is TRBV27 and J is TRBJ2-1, with 9 positions matching TRBD1. This CDR3 spans 16 amino acids. CDR1 is MNHEY, CDR2 SMNVEV, per germline (reference sequence). Germline trimming cut 5 bases from V and 2 bases from J; bases unmatched to any gene: 7. The CDR3 reads CASSVGQGSPYNEQFF. CDR3 nucleotide sequence: TGTGCCAGCAGTGTGGGACAGGGAAGCCCCTACAATGAGCAGTTCTTC.

This clone was seen only once. This sequence joins TRBV7-2 and TRBJ2-1, with D perhaps matching TRBD2 (5 bases). The CDR3 loop spans 15 amino acids. V lost 2 bases and J 9 bases, leaving 17 bases between the germline ends. The germline V gene encodes CDR1 SGHTA and CDR2 FQGNSA. The DNA of the CDR3 is TGTGCCAGCAGCTTAACGATAAATAAGGCGGGTGAGCAGTTCTTC. It translates to CASSLTINKAGEQFF.

In DNA, the CDR3 is TGTGCCAGCAGCTTATTCCCTCAGGGGCGAGGCTACACCTTC. Translating it yields CASSLFPQGRGYTF. The rearrangement joins TRBV7-9 to TRBJ1-2; D possibly corresponds to TRBD1 (6 bases). V lost 2 bases and J 8 bases, leaving 15 bases between the germline ends. The germline gives CDR1 SEHNR, CDR2 FQNEAQ (reference sequence). The CDR3 consists of 14 residues.

V and J are TRBV29-1 and TRBJ2-3; 11 bases fit TRBD2. J was trimmed by 4 bases and V by 6 bases; bases with no gene match: 12. Germline values: CDR1 SQVTM, CDR2 ANQGSEA. There are 16 residues in the CDR3. The CDR3 is CSVVVAGGNKPDTQYF. The CDR3 DNA reads as TGCAGCGTAGTGGTAGCGGGAGGGAACAAACCAGATACGCAGTATTTT.